Presented here are 17 T cell receptor beta chains from one specimen sequenced in a study of cytomegalovirus exposure and HLA in healthy donors. PCR involved 60 Vbeta and 13 Jbeta primers. Measured with immunoSEQ multiplex PCR; TCRdb has only the in-frame clones, and not every one. The sample includes around 200,000 clones, approximately 83% of them seen just once. Source material: PBMCs. These receptors originate from a woman in her forties or fifties in good health and CMV-seropositive.

The chain links TRBV4-1 to TRBJ2-6; 9 bases agree with TRBD1. With 4 bases clipped from V and 1 base from J, the junction kept 8 bases outside the gene matches. The CDR3 covers 18 residues. The V gene's germline CDR1 is MGHRA and CDR2 YSYEKL. This CDR3 reads CASSLRDRVDSGANVLTF. Here the CDR3 DNA reads TGCGCCAGCAGCCTCCGGGACAGGGTAGATTCTGGGGCCAACGTCCTGACTTTC.

The chain couples TRBV30 to TRBJ1-2; perhaps TRBD1 as D (5 bases). The ends were cut back, 0 bases at V and 4 bases at J, with 9 bases in the middle. The CDR3 totals 13 residues. Germline loops: CDR1 GTSNPN, CDR2 SVGIG (reference sequence). The CDR3 protein is CAWSVLRGYGYTF. As DNA, the CDR3 is TGTGCCTGGAGTGTACTAAGGGGCTATGGCTACACCTTC.

This clone was counted a single time. The genes are TRBV6-5 and TRBJ1-4; 9 bases match TRBD1. Germline V gene data show CDR1 as MNHEY and CDR2 as SVGAGI. The CDR3 runs to 14 residues. V gave up 5 bases and J gave up 7 bases; unmatched junction bases: 5. CDR3 amino acids: CASSTGGGSEKLFF. As DNA, the CDR3 is TGTGCCAGCAGTACAGGGGGCGGGAGTGAAAAACTGTTTTTT.

The chain uses TRBV18 and TRBJ1-1, with 9 bases aligning to TRBD1. The CDR3 consists of 14 residues. Germline V lookup: CDR1 KGHSH, CDR2 LQKENI. Trimming cost V 2 bases and J 3 bases; bases outside gene matches: 1. For the CDR3, the DNA is TGTGCCAGCTCACCAGGGACAGGGCACACTGAAGCTTTCTTT. Amino acids: CASSPGTGHTEAFF.

A word on this clone: An end of the junction differs from the germline gene, which may be a read error. The genes are TRBV6-5 and TRBJ2-5; TRBD2 might be the D (5 bases). The CDR3 sequence is 14 residues long. The germline gives CDR1 MNHEY, CDR2 SVGAGI. The CDR3 loop reads CASSYRSGQKTQYF. CDR3 nucleotides: TGTGCCAGCAGTTATAGGAGCGGCCAAAAGACCCAGTACTTC.

This CDR3 is CASSRGQGVNEKLFF. CDR3 coding DNA: TGTGCCAGCAGCCGCGGACAGGGGGTGAATGAAAAACTGTTTTTT. J is TRBJ1-4 and V is TRBV9, with 10 bases matching TRBD1. The V and J ends lost 4 bases and 5 bases, in that order; junction bases with no gene match: 5. The CDR3 runs 15 residues. Germline CDR1 SGDLS, CDR2 YYNGEE.

V usage is TRBV7-3 and J usage is TRBJ1-1; 9 bases are a match to TRBD1. CDR1 is SGHTA, CDR2 FQGTGA, per germline. Trimming at V came to 5 bases and at J to 4 bases, leaving 5 bases not matched to a gene. The CDR3 has 14 amino acids. CDR3 in DNA: TGTGCCAGCAGCGCGACAGGGGGGGGCACTGAAGCTTTCTTT. This gives the protein CASSATGGGTEAFF.

The chain joins TRBV7-2 to TRBJ2-4; D is possibly TRBD2 (5 bases). The V and J ends lost 5 bases and 5 bases respectively, with 16 bases between them. Germline CDR1 is SGHTA and CDR2 is FQGNSA. CDR3 length: 15 residues. The CDR3 loop reads CASSQSSGRENIQYF. CDR3 nucleotides: TGTGCCAGCAGCCAATCCTCTGGGCGGGAAAACATTCAGTACTTC.

This chain uses TRBV2 with TRBJ1-2, with D possibly TRBD1 on 6 matching bases. Germline CDR1 reads SNHLY; CDR2 reads FYNNEI. The CDR3 is 15 amino acids. Trimming left V 6 bases short and J 7 bases short, with 21 bases between. CDR3 bases: TGTGCCAGCAGAGAGATTACAGGGTTTAATAGTGGCTACACCTTC. This translates into CASREITGFNSGYTF. Variable domain in full (rest from reference TRBV2 and TRBJ1-2): EPEVTQTPSHQVTQMGQEVILRCVPISNHLYFYWYRQILGQKVEFLVSFYNNEISEKSEIFDDQFSVERPDGSNFTLKIRSTKLEDSAMYFCASREITGFNSGYTFGSGTRLTVV.

The gene calls are TRBV5-1 and TRBJ2-1; possibly TRBD1 for D (5 bases). CDR1 and CDR2 from the germline V gene are SGHRS and YFSETQ. V was shortened by 4 bases and J by 5 bases, with 7 bases between the two germline ends. CDR3 length: 12 residues. The CDR3 bases are TGCGCCAGCAGCATACAGGACAATGAGCAGTTCTTC. It yields the protein CASSIQDNEQFF. Full variable domain (outside the CDR3, taken from reference TRBV5-1 and TRBJ2-1): KAGVTQTPRYLIKTRGQQVTLSCSPISGHRSVSWYQQTPGQGLQFLFEYFSETQRNKGNFPGRFSGRQFSNSRSEMNVSTLELGDSALYLCASSIQDNEQFFGPGTRLTVL.

The sample holds a few counts of this clone. The genes are TRBV2 and TRBJ1-1; the match to TRBD1 covers 7 bases. CDR1 is SNHLY and CDR2 is FYNNEI in the germline V gene. CDR3 length: 13 residues. The trim removed 5 bases at V and 4 bases at J, leaving 4 bases unmatched. The CDR3 loop reads CASSLTGSTEAFF. The DNA of the CDR3 is TGTGCCAGCAGTTTGACAGGGAGCACTGAAGCTTTCTTT.

The CDR3 nucleotides are TGTGCCACCAGCAGCGAGTGGGCTGCTGGCTACACCTTC. Protein sequence: CATSSEWAAGYTF. The chain recombines TRBV15 with TRBJ1-2; D ambiguous. This CDR3 is built from 13 residues. V shed 3 bases and J shed 7 bases, with 12 bases lying between them. The germline CDR1 and CDR2 sequences are LNHNV and YYDKDF (reference sequence).

In DNA, the CDR3 is TGTGCCAGCAGCTTGGTGGACAGGGATTTTTTT. Its translation: CASSLVDRDFF. The chain combines TRBV5-8 with TRBJ1-4; 8 bases fit TRBD1. This CDR3 has 11 residues. In germline, CDR1 is SGHTS, CDR2 YDEGEE. Trimming removed 0 bases from V and 17 bases from J; junction bases left unmatched: 3.

V usage is TRBV30 and J usage is TRBJ1-2; a weak D match, TRBD1 (5 bases). The CDR3 loop spans 13 amino acids. Trimming stripped 8 bases from V and 2 bases from J, with 15 bases between. CDR1 and CDR2 from the germline V gene are GTSNPN and SVGIG (reference sequence). This CDR3 reads CAIYRGFNYGYTF. For the CDR3, the DNA is TGTGCCATCTACCGGGGGTTCAACTATGGCTACACCTTC.

This chain links TRBV19 with TRBJ2-2; 9 positions match TRBD2. Germline assignment: CDR1 LNHDA and CDR2 SQIVND (reference sequence). Unmatched junction bases numbered 13, after V lost 6 bases and J lost 2 bases. The CDR3 runs 18 residues. In DNA form, the CDR3 reads TGTGCCAGTAGCCGGGGTGGGCTAGCGGGGTTAAACACCGGGGAGCTGTTTTTT. As protein: CASSRGGLAGLNTGELFF.

The chain has TRBV7-3 and TRBJ1-1; 8 bases fit TRBD1. This CDR3 is built from 15 residues. With 0 bases clipped from V and 5 bases from J, the junction kept 5 bases outside the gene matches. The germline CDR1 and CDR2 sequences are SGHTA and FQGTGA. The DNA for the CDR3 is TGTGCCAGCAGCTTAACCCAGGGGGCGGCGACTGAAGCTTTCTTT. Amino acid sequence: CASSLTQGAATEAFF. The full variable domain, its missing parts supplied by reference TRBV7-3 and TRBJ1-1, is GAGVSQTPSNKVTEKGKYVELRCDPISGHTALYWYRQSLGQGPEFLIYFQGTGAADDSGLPNDRFFAVRPEGSVSTLKIQRTERGDSAVYLCASSLTQGAATEAFFGQGTRLTVV.

The chain has TRBV7-2 and TRBJ1-4; TRBD1 matches 7 bases. The CDR3 loop spans 16 amino acids. The germline gives CDR1 SGHTA, CDR2 FQGNSA. V shed 1 base, J shed 4 bases, and the junction held 6 bases outside the gene matches. The CDR3 loop is CASSLEAGGYNEKLFF. CDR3 sequence (DNA): TGTGCCAGCAGCTTAGAAGCAGGGGGGTATAATGAAAAACTGTTTTTT.